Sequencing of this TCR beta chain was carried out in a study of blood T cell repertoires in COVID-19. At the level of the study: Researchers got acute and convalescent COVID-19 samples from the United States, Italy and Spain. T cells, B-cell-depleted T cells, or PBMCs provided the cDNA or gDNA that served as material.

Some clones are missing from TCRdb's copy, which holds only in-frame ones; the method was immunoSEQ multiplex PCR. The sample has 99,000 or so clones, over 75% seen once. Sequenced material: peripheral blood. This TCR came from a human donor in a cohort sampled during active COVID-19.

The CDR3: CASSLIHDTQYF. The CDR3 nucleotides are TGTGCCAGCAGCTTAATTCATGATACGCAGTATTTT. The chain uses TRBV7-9 and TRBJ2-3; D not resolved. Trimming pared 2 bases from V and 6 bases from J, leaving 6 bases between. The CDR3 extends over 12 amino acids. Germline V gene data show CDR1 as SEHNR and CDR2 as FQNEAQ (reference sequence).